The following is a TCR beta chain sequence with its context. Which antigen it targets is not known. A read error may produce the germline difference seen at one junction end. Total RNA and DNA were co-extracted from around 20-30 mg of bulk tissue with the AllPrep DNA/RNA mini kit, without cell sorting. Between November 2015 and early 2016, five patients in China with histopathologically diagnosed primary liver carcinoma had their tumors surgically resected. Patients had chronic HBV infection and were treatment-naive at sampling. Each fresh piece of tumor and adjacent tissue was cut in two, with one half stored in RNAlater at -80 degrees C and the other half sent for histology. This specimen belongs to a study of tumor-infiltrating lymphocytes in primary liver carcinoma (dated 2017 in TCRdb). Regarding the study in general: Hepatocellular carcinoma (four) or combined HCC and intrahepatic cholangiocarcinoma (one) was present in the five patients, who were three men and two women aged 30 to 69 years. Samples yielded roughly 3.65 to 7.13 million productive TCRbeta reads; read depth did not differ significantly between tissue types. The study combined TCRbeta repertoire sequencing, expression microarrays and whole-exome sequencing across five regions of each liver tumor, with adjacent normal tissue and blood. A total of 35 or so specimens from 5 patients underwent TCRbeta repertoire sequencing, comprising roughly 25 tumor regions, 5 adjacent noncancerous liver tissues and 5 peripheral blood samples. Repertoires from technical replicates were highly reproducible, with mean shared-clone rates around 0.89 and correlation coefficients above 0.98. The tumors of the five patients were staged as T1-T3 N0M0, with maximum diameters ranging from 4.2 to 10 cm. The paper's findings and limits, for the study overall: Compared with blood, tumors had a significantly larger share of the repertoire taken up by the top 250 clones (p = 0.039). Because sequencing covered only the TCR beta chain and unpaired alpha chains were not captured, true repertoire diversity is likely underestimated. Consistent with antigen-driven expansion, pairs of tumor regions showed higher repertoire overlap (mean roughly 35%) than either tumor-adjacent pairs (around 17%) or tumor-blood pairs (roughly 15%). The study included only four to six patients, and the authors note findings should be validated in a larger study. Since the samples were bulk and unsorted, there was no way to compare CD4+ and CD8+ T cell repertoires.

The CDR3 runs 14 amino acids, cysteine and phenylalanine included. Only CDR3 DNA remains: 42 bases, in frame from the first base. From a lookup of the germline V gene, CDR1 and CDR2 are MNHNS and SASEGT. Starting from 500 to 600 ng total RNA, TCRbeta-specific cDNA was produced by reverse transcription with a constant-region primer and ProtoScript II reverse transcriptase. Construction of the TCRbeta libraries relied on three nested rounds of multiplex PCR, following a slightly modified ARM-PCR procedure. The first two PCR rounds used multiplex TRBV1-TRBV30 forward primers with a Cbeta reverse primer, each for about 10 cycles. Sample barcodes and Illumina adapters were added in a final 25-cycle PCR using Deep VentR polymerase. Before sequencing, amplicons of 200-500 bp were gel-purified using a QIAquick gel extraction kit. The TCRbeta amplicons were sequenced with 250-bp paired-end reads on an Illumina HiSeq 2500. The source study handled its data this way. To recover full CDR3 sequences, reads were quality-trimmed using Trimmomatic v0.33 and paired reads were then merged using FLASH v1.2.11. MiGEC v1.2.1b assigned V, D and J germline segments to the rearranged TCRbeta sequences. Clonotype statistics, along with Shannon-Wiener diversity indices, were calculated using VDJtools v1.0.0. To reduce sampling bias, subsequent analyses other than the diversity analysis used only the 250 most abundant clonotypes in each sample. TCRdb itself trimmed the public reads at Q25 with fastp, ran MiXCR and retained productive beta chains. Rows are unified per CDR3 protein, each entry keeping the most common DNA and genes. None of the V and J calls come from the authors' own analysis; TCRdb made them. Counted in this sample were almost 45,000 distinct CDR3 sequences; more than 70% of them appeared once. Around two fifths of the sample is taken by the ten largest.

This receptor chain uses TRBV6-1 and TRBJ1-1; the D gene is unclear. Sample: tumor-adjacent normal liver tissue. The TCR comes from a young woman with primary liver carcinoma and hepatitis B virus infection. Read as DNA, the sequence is TGTGCCAGCAGTAACGTGACATTGAACACTGAAGTTTTCTTT. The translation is CASSNVTLNTEVFF.